The 20 T cell receptor beta chains below were found in one sample sequenced in a study of blood T cell repertoires in COVID-19. Data came from immunoSEQ multiplex PCR; TCRdb stores just in-frame clones and leaves some out. The data hold some 120,000 clones, with 75% to 80% observed a single time. Sequenced material: peripheral blood. The source is a human donor in a cohort sampled during active COVID-19.

This clone was seen only a few times. The chain employs TRBV14 and TRBJ1-1; possibly TRBD1 for D (6 bases). This CDR3 comprises 15 residues. The ends were cut back, 3 bases at V and 5 bases at J, with 16 bases in the middle. Germline loops: CDR1 SGHDN, CDR2 FVKESK. CDR3 residues: CASSHPRGGGTEAFF. CDR3 DNA sequence: TGTGCCAGCAGCCATCCCAGAGGGGGAGGGACTGAAGCTTTCTTT.

This chain connects TRBV10-3 to TRBJ1-1; possibly TRBD1 for D (6 bases). V lost 3 bases and J lost 0, with 11 bases in between. This CDR3 has 15 residues. The V gene's germline CDR1 is ENHRY and CDR2 SYGVKD. CDR3 coding DNA: TGTGCCATCAGTGAAGCTGGACAGATGAACACTGAAGCTTTCTTT. Its translation: CAISEAGQMNTEAFF.

The V and J genes are TRBV5-6 and TRBJ1-3; D is uncertain. The CDR3 length is 15 residues. Germline lookup yields CDR1 SGHDT and CDR2 YYEEEE. V was clipped by 4 bases and J by 0 bases, with 11 bases between them. CDR3 in DNA: TGTGCCAGCAGCCCAGACACCTCCTCTGGAAACACCATATATTTT. Translating it yields CASSPDTSSGNTIYF. Supplemented by reference TRBV5-6 and TRBJ1-3, the full variable domain reads DAGVTQSPTHLIKTRGQQVTLRCSPKSGHDTVSWYQQALGQGPQFIFQYYEEEERQRGNFPDRFSGHQFPNYSSELNVNALLLGDSALYLCASSPDTSSGNTIYFGEGSWLTVV.

Comment on this clone: This specimen includes other DNA sequences encoding the same CDR3. The V call is TRBV6-5, the J call TRBJ2-3; 13 bases are shared with TRBD2. V was pared by 6 bases and J by 4 bases, with 4 bases of the junction left unmatched. The CDR3 has 15 amino acids. Germline V gene data show CDR1 as MNHEY and CDR2 as SVGAGI. The CDR3 sequence: CASSPGLAGPDTQYF. DNA for the CDR3: TGTGCCAGCAGCCCGGGACTAGCGGGACCAGATACGCAGTATTTT.

This clone was detected once. The rearrangement uses TRBV27 and TRBJ2-2, with a weak D call TRBD1 (6 bases). Germline V CDR1 and CDR2: MNHEY, SMNVEV (reference sequence). V dropped 1 base and J dropped 4 bases, with 10 bases sitting between them. This CDR3 is built from 15 residues. CDR3 in amino acids: CASSLLGRGTGELFF. The DNA of the CDR3 is TGTGCCAGCAGTTTATTGGGCAGGGGCACCGGGGAGCTGTTTTTT.

This clone was detected only once. The rearrangement links TRBV12-2 to TRBJ1-1. TRBV12-2 is a listed pseudogene. The CDR3 extends over 17 amino acids. Here the CDR3 reads CASRLPPRGPGNTEAFF. For the CDR3, the DNA is TGTGCAAGTCGCTTACCACCCCGCGGGCCAGGGAACACTGAAGCTTTCTTT.

V usage is TRBV6-5 and J usage is TRBJ2-3, with TRBD1 matching over 10 bases. In germline, CDR1 is MNHEY, CDR2 SVGAGI. The CDR3 is 16 amino acids. V was clipped by 2 bases and J by 6 bases; unmatched bases: 8. The CDR3 DNA sequence: TGTGCCAGCAGTTACAGGACAGGGGGATATCTGGATACGCAGTATTTT. Its protein product is CASSYRTGGYLDTQYF.

The rearrangement joins TRBV5-1 to TRBJ1-2, with TRBD1 identical over 7 bases. V lost 4 bases to trimming and J lost 9 bases; unmatched junction nucleotides: 9. The germline CDR1 and CDR2 sequences are SGHRS and YFSETQ. This CDR3 spans 13 amino acids. The CDR3 sequence is CASSLGQALSYTF. In nucleotides, the CDR3 is TGCGCCAGCAGCCTCGGACAGGCCTTGAGCTACACCTTC.

This clone was observed a few times. V gene TRBV20-1 combines with J gene TRBJ1-1; D not certain. Per the germline V gene, CDR1 is DFQATT and CDR2 is SNEGSKA (reference sequence). There are 11 residues in the CDR3. Trimming took 3 bases from V and 3 from J, leaving 5 bases between them. CDR3 sequence: CSARSDTEAFF. CDR3 in DNA: TGCAGTGCTAGGAGCGACACTGAAGCTTTCTTT.

This chain joins TRBV3-1 (or the pseudogene TRBV3-2) and TRBJ2-1; D uncertain. Trimming pared 3 bases from V and 5 bases from J, leaving 8 bases between. CDR1 is LGHDT and CDR2 is YNNKEL in the germline V gene (reference sequence). The CDR3 totals 13 residues. CDR3 DNA: TGTGCCAGCAGCCATCCAACTCACAATGAGCAGTTCTTC. It encodes CASSHPTHNEQFF.

V and J are TRBV7-9 and TRBJ1-1; D is uncertain. V was clipped by 5 bases and J by 5 bases, with 21 bases between them. Per the germline V gene, CDR1 is SEHNR and CDR2 is FQNEAQ (reference sequence). The CDR3 totals 16 residues. CDR3 in amino acids: CASSPTTSPGYTEAFF. The DNA of the CDR3 is TGTGCCAGCAGCCCAACGACAAGCCCCGGATATACTGAAGCTTTCTTT.

The chain links TRBV6-1 to TRBJ2-7; possibly TRBD2 for D (5 bases). Germline values: CDR1 MNHNS, CDR2 SASEGT. The CDR3 spans 14 residues. V was trimmed by 1 base and J by 3 bases, leaving 10 bases between them. The CDR3 coding sequence is TGTGCCAGCAGTGAAGACGGGGTAAGCTACGAGCAGTACTTC. Protein: CASSEDGVSYEQYF.

J is TRBJ2-7 and V is TRBV28, with 12 positions matching TRBD2. The ends lost 5 bases at V and 0 bases at J; junction bases unmatched: 2. This CDR3 has 15 amino acids. The germline V gene encodes CDR1 MDHEN and CDR2 SYDVKM. CDR3 residues: CASSPTSGSSYEQYF. The CDR3 DNA reads as TGTGCCAGCAGTCCGACTAGCGGGAGCTCCTACGAGCAGTACTTC.

The genes are TRBV28 and TRBJ2-7, with 9 bases matching TRBD1. There are 15 residues in the CDR3. Unmatched junction bases numbered 8, after V lost 4 bases and J lost 4 bases. Germline values: CDR1 MDHEN, CDR2 SYDVKM. CDR3 region: CASSSLDRGQYEQYF. For the CDR3, the DNA is TGTGCCAGCAGTTCCCTGGACAGGGGACAATACGAGCAGTACTTC.

The chain links TRBV3-1 (or the pseudogene TRBV3-2) to TRBJ2-7, with D perhaps TRBD1 (6 bases). CDR1 LGHDT and CDR2 YNNKEL come from the germline V gene (reference sequence). The CDR3 has 13 amino acids. Trimming pared 2 bases from V and 6 bases from J, leaving 11 bases between. CDR3 nucleotides: TGTGCCAGCAGCCAATTTCCAGGGGTCGAGCAGTACTTC. Translation gives CASSQFPGVEQYF.

The chain employs TRBV6-5 and TRBJ2-1; the match to TRBD1 covers 11 bases. Per the germline V gene, CDR1 is MNHEY and CDR2 is SVGAGI. The CDR3 is made up of 15 amino acids. V trimming: 6 bases; J trimming: 4 bases; junction bases outside the gene matches: 5. This CDR3 is CASSPGQGVYNEQFF. DNA for the CDR3: TGTGCCAGCAGCCCGGGACAGGGGGTGTACAATGAGCAGTTCTTC.

V usage is TRBV19 and J usage is TRBJ2-7; weak D call: TRBD1 (6 bases). The CDR3 loop spans 13 amino acids. V shed 6 bases and J shed 5 bases, with 14 bases lying between them. The germline CDR1 and CDR2 sequences are LNHDA and SQIVND (reference sequence). This chain's CDR3 is CASSVTGFDEQYF. The CDR3 bases are TGTGCCAGTAGCGTTACAGGGTTCGACGAGCAGTACTTC.

V is TRBV6-6 and J is TRBJ1-6, with a tentative D call TRBD1 (6 bases). The length of the CDR3 is 14 residues. The V and J ends lost 6 bases and 4 bases respectively, with 10 bases between them. Germline values: CDR1 MNHNY, CDR2 SVGAGI (reference sequence). CDR3 sequence (DNA): TGTGCCAGCAGCCCACAGGGTTATAATTCACCCCTCCACTTT. This codes for CASSPQGYNSPLHF.

The chain has TRBV18 and TRBJ2-7; 11 nucleotides line up with TRBD1. The CDR3 covers 14 residues. Trimming removed 6 bases from V and 4 bases from J; junction bases left unmatched: 5. Germline CDR1 reads KGHSH; CDR2 reads LQKENI. The chain's CDR3 is CASSMGQGEYEQYF. The CDR3 DNA reads TGTGCCAGCTCTATGGGACAGGGGGAGTACGAGCAGTACTTC.

This clone has just a few counts. This chain uses TRBV5-4 with TRBJ1-5, with D hard to call. CDR3 size: 14 residues. Germline V CDR1 and CDR2: SGHNT, YYREEE (reference sequence). Trimming pared 0 bases from V and 0 bases from J, leaving 4 bases between. CDR3 residues: CASSLASSNQPQHF. The CDR3 coding sequence is TGTGCCAGCAGCTTGGCCTCTAGCAATCAGCCCCAGCATTTT. The full variable domain, its missing parts supplied by reference TRBV5-4 and TRBJ1-5, is ETGVTQSPTHLIKTRGQQVTLRCSSQSGHNTVSWYQQALGQGPQFIFQYYREEENGRGNFPPRFSGLQFPNYSSELNVNALELDDSALYLCASSLASSNQPQHFGDGTRLSIL.